This entry lists 16 T cell receptor beta chains sequenced from one sample in a study of CD8 T cells in Susac syndrome. RNA amounts of roughly 0.45 to 1 ug underwent reverse transcription with random hexamers. TCRdb processed the immunoSEQ multiplex PCR reads anew with MiXCR; each CDR3 protein has one entry. The sample shows about 200,000 distinct CDR3 sequences, about 96% of them seen only once. The material sequenced was CD4+ T cells from PBMCs. These receptors all come from a human donor with multiple sclerosis.

This chain uses TRBV3-1 with TRBJ2-7, with D perhaps TRBD1 (6 bases). This CDR3 region has 15 residues. Germline CDR1 is LGHDT and CDR2 is YNNKEL (reference sequence). V gave up 5 bases and J gave up 1 base, with 15 bases separating them. The CDR3 coding sequence is TGTGCCAGCAGCTGGTGGGGACAATCATCCTACGAGCAGTACTTC. Translated, it gives CASSWWGQSSYEQYF.

The chain links TRBV24-1 to TRBJ2-1; D call uncertain. This CDR3 comprises 16 residues. Germline V gene data show CDR1 as KGHDR and CDR2 as SFDVKD. The germline V and J ends were trimmed by 3 bases and 6 bases, with 17 bases remaining between them. In DNA, the CDR3 is TGTGCCACCAGTGATGATACCAGACCCTTTTCCAATGAGCAGTTCTTC. Its protein is CATSDDTRPFSNEQFF.

V gene TRBV7-9 combines with J gene TRBJ1-2, with 8 positions matching TRBD1. Germline trimming cut 5 bases from V and 8 bases from J; bases unmatched to any gene: 13. Germline CDR1 and CDR2: SEHNR and FQNEAQ (reference sequence). CDR3 size: 15 residues. CDR3 DNA: TGTGCCAGCAGCCGGGCCGGCCAGGGGGCTAGAGGCTACACCTTC. Amino acids: CASSRAGQGARGYTF.

The chain has TRBV5-1 and TRBJ2-1; the match to TRBD1 covers 7 bases. The CDR3 loop spans 16 amino acids. Germline CDR1 is SGHRS and CDR2 is YFSETQ. V gave up 0 bases and J gave up 5 bases; unmatched junction bases: 8. The CDR3 DNA reads TGCGCCAGCAGCTTGGCCCCGGACAGGACCCACAATGAGCAGTTCTTC. Translated: CASSLAPDRTHNEQFF.

A single count supports this clonotype. The J gene is TRBJ2-1, the V gene TRBV23-1; D gene ambiguous. TRBV23-1 is known as an ORF, though its function is uncertain. CDR3 length: 19 residues. Between the trimmed V and J ends, which lost 4 bases and 2 bases, there was a span of 24 bases. The CDR3 sequence: CASSRRLGVTVWPYNEQFF. CDR3 in DNA: TGCGCCAGCAGTCGACGGCTAGGAGTAACGGTCTGGCCCTACAATGAGCAGTTCTTC.

The rearrangement joins TRBV7-9 to TRBJ1-1; maybe TRBD1 (6 bases). Germline V lookup: CDR1 SEHNR, CDR2 FQNEAQ (reference sequence). The CDR3 totals 14 residues. The V and J ends lost 2 bases and 4 bases respectively, with 11 bases between them. The chain's CDR3 is CASSLTGASTEAFF. CDR3 in DNA: TGTGCCAGCAGCTTAACGGGGGCTAGCACTGAAGCTTTCTTT. Variable domain in full (rest from reference TRBV7-9 and TRBJ1-1): DTGVSQNPRHKITKRGQNVTFRCDPISEHNRLYWYRQTLGQGPEFLTYFQNEAQLEKSRLLSDRFSAERPKGSFSTLEIQRTEQGDSAMYLCASSLTGASTEAFFGQGTRLTVV.

This chain joins TRBV30 and TRBJ1-4; 8 nucleotides agree with TRBD1. The J segment lost 3 bases and the V segment lost 4 bases, leaving 4 bases of the junction unmatched. Per the germline V gene, CDR1 is GTSNPN and CDR2 is SVGIG (reference sequence). The CDR3 totals 14 residues. CDR3 coding DNA: TGTGCCTGGACAAGACAGGGGTCTAATGAAAAACTGTTTTTT. As protein: CAWTRQGSNEKLFF.

J is TRBJ2-7 and V is TRBV7-9; the D is unclear. V shed 5 bases and J shed 6 bases, with 8 bases lying between them. This CDR3 has 11 amino acids. Germline CDR1 and CDR2: SEHNR and FQNEAQ (reference sequence). CDR3: CASSPQIEQYF. CDR3 coding DNA: TGTGCCAGCAGCCCACAGATCGAGCAGTACTTC.

This clonotype was seen once. The chain carries TRBV20-1 and TRBJ1-1, with D unclear. The CDR3 consists of 13 residues. CDR1 DFQATT and CDR2 SNEGSKA come from the germline V gene (reference sequence). V dropped 0 bases and J dropped 10 bases, with 15 bases sitting between them. The CDR3 region is CSAREGMGKGAFF. In DNA form, the CDR3 reads TGCAGTGCTAGAGAGGGGATGGGGAAGGGAGCTTTCTTT.

The chain couples TRBV19 to TRBJ2-7; TRBD1 aligns across 7 bases. The CDR3 is 14 amino acids. V lost 5 bases and J lost 7; bases outside the gene matches: 11. The germline V gene encodes CDR1 LNHDA and CDR2 SQIVND (reference sequence). The CDR3 bases are TGTGCCAGTAGTGTGGACAGGTGGAGAAGTGAGCAGTACTTC. The encoded protein is CASSVDRWRSEQYF.

The CDR3: CSARAPAYGYTF. The DNA for the CDR3 is TGCAGTGCTAGGGCCCCAGCTTATGGCTACACCTTC. This sequence joins TRBV20-1 and TRBJ1-2; D gene uncertain. The CDR3 length is 12 residues. Trimming shortened V by 3 bases and J by 5 bases, and 10 bases separated the two germline ends. Per the germline V gene, CDR1 is DFQATT and CDR2 is SNEGSKA (reference sequence).

This clonotype was seen just once. The chain joins TRBV4-2 to TRBJ1-5, with D possibly matching TRBD1 (5 bases). The V end lost 6 bases, the J end lost 3 bases, and 18 bases lay between the germline ends. The CDR3 contains 16 residues. The germline gives CDR1 LGHNA, CDR2 YNFKEQ. Here the CDR3 reads CASSHRPGTDNQPQHF. The DNA for the CDR3 is TGTGCCAGCAGTCATCGACCCGGGACGGACAATCAGCCCCAGCATTTT.

This chain joins TRBV12-3 or TRBV12-4 and TRBJ1-1; D perhaps matches TRBD1 (5 bases). The CDR3 is made up of 14 amino acids. V was shortened by 0 bases and J by 1 base, with 6 bases between the two germline ends. CDR3 coding DNA: TGTGCCAGCAGTTTAGCGGGACCGAACACTGAAGCTTTCTTT. It codes for CASSLAGPNTEAFF.

Only one count was recorded for this clonotype. J is TRBJ2-6 and V is TRBV29-1, with unresolved D. Germline-derived CDR1 and CDR2 are SQVTM and ANQGSEA. There are 13 residues in the CDR3. Trimming shortened V by 4 bases and J by 2 bases, and 6 bases separated the two germline ends. CDR3 protein: CSVGGTGANVLTF. Here the CDR3 DNA reads TGCAGCGTTGGAGGAACTGGGGCCAACGTCCTGACTTTC. Looking up the rest from reference TRBV29-1 and TRBJ2-6 gives the full variable domain: SAVISQKPSRDICQRGTSLTIQCQVDSQVTMMFWYRQQPGQSLTLIATANQGSEATYESGFVIDKFPISRPNLTFSTLTVSNMSPEDSSIYLCSVGGTGANVLTFGAGSRLTVL.

The chain is built from TRBV19 and TRBJ2-1; 15 bases line up with TRBD2. CDR1 LNHDA and CDR2 SQIVND come from the germline V gene (reference sequence). The V and J ends lost 8 bases and 7 bases, in that order; junction bases with no gene match: 15. The CDR3 consists of 18 residues. As DNA, the CDR3 is TGTGCCAGTGGTTTCGCGGGACTAGCGGGAGGACCCGAGAATGAGCAGTTCTTC. Amino acid sequence: CASGFAGLAGGPENEQFF.

This chain uses TRBV2 with TRBJ2-5; 7 bases align to TRBD2. CDR1 is SNHLY and CDR2 is FYNNEI in the germline V gene. With 5 bases clipped from V and 1 base from J, the junction kept 1 base outside the gene matches. The CDR3 is 13 amino acids. The CDR3 region has the DNA TGTGCCAGCAGTTGGGGGGGCCAAGAGACCCAGTACTTC. Translation gives CASSWGGQETQYF.